The 25 T cell receptor beta chains in this list originate from one sample, sequenced in a study of beta chain features in type 1 diabetes. Expressed TCRB transcripts got sequenced, as all isolated RNA was reverse transcribed. Produced via immunoSEQ multiplex PCR; TCRdb's table is partial and in-frame only. Among 300,000 to 350,000 clones listed, around 15% were seen once. The material sequenced was central memory CD4+ T cells from blood. These receptors all stem from a man aged 25-40 years in good health.

V gene TRBV4-3 combines with J gene TRBJ2-3; 8 positions match TRBD2. The germline gives CDR1 LGHNA, CDR2 YSLEER. The CDR3 has 17 amino acids. V dropped 1 base and J dropped 3; count of bases not matched to a gene: 9. The DNA for the CDR3 is TGCGCCAGCAGCCAAGTATTCGGGGGGGCCGTAACAGATACGCAGTATTTT. Translated, it gives CASSQVFGGAVTDTQYF.

This clone has more than one count but fewer than ten. This chain connects TRBV19 to TRBJ2-2; D unclear. Germline assignment: CDR1 LNHDA and CDR2 SQIVND (reference sequence). The CDR3 totals 13 residues. V was clipped by 0 bases and J by 7 bases, with 6 bases between them. The CDR3 DNA is TGTGCCAGTAGTATAGATGACGGCGGGGAGCTGTTTTTT. Residues: CASSIDDGGELFF.

This clone has only a few counts. The chain is built from TRBV5-4 and TRBJ2-6; 8 positions agree with TRBD1. The CDR3 covers 19 residues. Trimming at V came to 5 bases and at J to 0 bases, leaving 13 bases not matched to a gene. Germline CDR1 is SGHNT and CDR2 is YYREEE (reference sequence). The CDR3 here is CASRYTHRTGSSGANVLTF. The CDR3 nucleotides read TGTGCCAGCAGATACACCCATCGGACAGGGAGCTCTGGGGCCAACGTCCTGACTTTC.

This clone came up a few times. Other nucleotide sequences in the sample specify the same CDR3. The rearrangement links TRBV11-2 to TRBJ2-3; D is unclear. Trimming took off 1 base at V and 0 bases at J, with 5 bases between the two ends. This CDR3 is 14 amino acids long. Germline V gene sequence: CDR1 SGHAT, CDR2 FQNNGV. CDR3 sequence (DNA): TGTGCCAGCAGCTTAGGGGCTAGCACAGATACGCAGTATTTT. Its protein is CASSLGASTDTQYF.

This clone has just a few counts. The chain links TRBV2 to TRBJ2-5, with D perhaps matching TRBD2 (6 bases). CDR3 size: 12 residues. In germline, CDR1 is SNHLY, CDR2 FYNNEI. V lost 8 bases and J 0 bases, leaving 7 bases between the germline ends. The CDR3 sequence is CASRLDQETQYF. The CDR3 DNA reads as TGTGCCAGCCGACTAGACCAAGAGACCCAGTACTTC.

This clone showed up just a few times. This chain connects TRBV7-2 to TRBJ2-5, with 8 bases fitting TRBD2. The germline CDR1 and CDR2 sequences are SGHTA and FQGNSA. The CDR3 consists of 16 residues. With 7 bases clipped from V and 5 bases from J, the junction kept 15 bases outside the gene matches. The CDR3 spells CASTGSTRGGRETQYF. For the CDR3, the DNA is TGTGCCAGCACCGGAAGTACTCGGGGGGGCCGCGAGACCCAGTACTTC. The full variable domain, with the rest looked up from reference TRBV7-2 and TRBJ2-5, is GAGVSQSPSNKVTEKGKDVELRCDPISGHTALYWYRQSLGQGLEFLIYFQGNSAPDKSGLPSDRFSAERTGGSVSTLTIQRTQQEDSAVYLCASTGSTRGGRETQYFGPGTRLLVL.

This clone was observed a few times. The V gene is TRBV14, the J gene TRBJ2-3; TRBD1 agrees at 7 bases. The CDR3 extends over 15 amino acids. With V trimmed by 5 bases and J by 2 bases, 7 bases remained unmatched. Germline assignment: CDR1 SGHDN and CDR2 FVKESK. For the CDR3, the DNA is TGTGCCAGCAGCTTCGGGACAGCTTACACAGATACGCAGTATTTT. Translating gives CASSFGTAYTDTQYF.

The chain joins TRBV7-6 to TRBJ2-1; unclear D gene. Per germline, CDR1 SGHVS and CDR2 FNYEAQ. The CDR3 extends over 15 amino acids. V was clipped by 0 bases and J by 7 bases, with 13 bases between them. The CDR3 nucleotides are TGTGCCAGCAGCTTAGCCGGTCTAGTCGGTAATGAGCAGTTCTTC. Amino acids: CASSLAGLVGNEQFF.

This clone was found a few times. The rearrangement links TRBV7-2 to TRBJ2-1, with 7 bases identical to TRBD2. From germline, CDR1 is SGHTA and CDR2 FQGNSA. V trimming: 5 bases; J trimming: 4 bases; junction bases outside the gene matches: 11. CDR3 length equals 16 residues. The CDR3 here is CASSNLAVSPYNEQFF. CDR3 nucleotide sequence: TGTGCCAGCAGCAACCTAGCGGTTAGCCCATACAATGAGCAGTTCTTC. Full variable domain (remainder filled in from reference TRBV7-2 and TRBJ2-1): GAGVSQSPSNKVTEKGKDVELRCDPISGHTALYWYRQSLGQGLEFLIYFQGNSAPDKSGLPSDRFSAERTGGSVSTLTIQRTQQEDSAVYLCASSNLAVSPYNEQFFGPGTRLTVL.

The CDR3 DNA sequence: TGTGCCAGCAGCTTAGGGGGGACTAGCGGGAGTCGGGAGCAGTTCTTC. Residues: CASSLGGTSGSREQFF. This chain joins TRBV7-2 and TRBJ2-1; TRBD2 agrees at 14 bases. The CDR3 is 16 amino acids. Germline V gene lookup returns CDR1 SGHTA and CDR2 FQGNSA. Trimming removed 1 base from V and 10 bases from J; junction bases left unmatched: 6.

This rearrangement joins TRBV11-2 to TRBJ2-7, with 15 bases matching TRBD2. Per germline, CDR1 SGHAT and CDR2 FQNNGV. Trimming at V came to 2 bases and at J to 6 bases, leaving 2 bases not matched to a gene. The CDR3 covers 15 residues. CDR3 coding DNA: TGTGCCAGCAGCTTAAGGGGACTAGCGGGGGGCGAGCAGTACGTC. Translation: CASSLRGLAGGEQYV.

On this clone: Other DNA sequences in this specimen translate into the identical CDR3. The chain has TRBV11-2 and TRBJ2-2; 7 positions agree with TRBD2. J was trimmed by 2 bases and V by 5 bases; bases with no gene match: 8. Looked up from germline, CDR1 is SGHAT and CDR2 is FQNNGV. The CDR3 has 16 amino acids. Here the CDR3 DNA reads TGTGCCAGCAGCCCCCTGGGGGGGTCCAACACCGGGGAGCTGTTTTTT. Its protein is CASSPLGGSNTGELFF.

In this sample, this clone turned up a few times. The chain joins TRBV7-8 to TRBJ2-5; D uncertain. Trimming cost V 5 bases and J 2 bases, with 18 bases left between them. CDR1 is SGHVS and CDR2 is FQNEAQ in the germline V gene. The CDR3 loop spans 16 amino acids. Here the CDR3 reads CASSPLERVIQETQYF. The CDR3, as DNA: TGTGCCAGCAGCCCCCTCGAGCGCGTCATTCAAGAGACCCAGTACTTC.

This sequence joins TRBV19 and TRBJ2-1, with D possibly TRBD1 on 6 matching bases. Trimming pared 2 bases from V and 5 bases from J, leaving 13 bases between. The CDR3 sequence is 15 residues long. Germline loops: CDR1 LNHDA, CDR2 SQIVND (reference sequence). CDR3 in amino acids: CASSISAGEDNEQFF. In DNA, the CDR3 is TGTGCCAGTAGTATATCGGCAGGGGAAGACAATGAGCAGTTCTTC.

This chain uses TRBV12-5 with TRBJ1-2; 7 bases align to TRBD1. The CDR3 is 14 amino acids. V dropped 3 bases and J dropped 6; count of bases not matched to a gene: 7. Germline-derived CDR1 and CDR2 are LGHNT and FRNRAP. The CDR3 here is CASGFEGARNGYTF. CDR3 DNA sequence: TGTGCTAGTGGTTTTGAGGGGGCGCGTAATGGCTACACCTTC.

The CDR3 reads CASSRGTTYEQYV. CDR3 bases: TGTGCCAGCAGTCGCGGGACGACCTACGAGCAGTACGTC. This chain uses TRBV6-5 with TRBJ2-7; possible D gene TRBD2, 6 bases. Germline V CDR1 and CDR2: MNHEY, SVGAGI. V was shortened by 5 bases and J by 2 bases, with 10 bases between the two germline ends. The CDR3 extends over 13 amino acids.

Concerning this clone itself: A read error may account for a junction end that differs from germline. Here the CDR3 reads CASSRTGSHEQYF. Here the CDR3 DNA reads TGTGCCAGCAGCAGGACAGGCTCCCACGAGCAGTACTTC. This rearrangement joins TRBV7-2 to TRBJ2-7; 7 positions match TRBD1. From germline, CDR1 is SGHTA and CDR2 FQGNSA. This CDR3 comprises 13 residues. The full variable domain, with the rest looked up from reference TRBV7-2 and TRBJ2-7, is GAGVSQSPSNKVTEKGKDVELRCDPISGHTALYWYRQSLGQGLEFLIYFQGNSAPDKSGLPSDRFSAERTGGSVSTLTIQRTQQEDSAVYLCASSRTGSHEQYFGPGTRLTVT.

V usage is TRBV15 and J usage is TRBJ2-7; D is possibly TRBD2 (6 bases). Germline V gene lookup returns CDR1 LNHNV and CDR2 YYDKDF (reference sequence). The CDR3 has 16 residues. Trimming cost V 1 base and J 3 bases, with 16 bases left between them. CDR3 DNA: TGTGCCACCAGCAGAGGGTTGGGAGGAGGTGACTACGAGCAGTACTTC. It specifies CATSRGLGGGDYEQYF.

This clone was seen only a few times. This sequence joins TRBV25-1 and TRBJ1-1; TRBD1 might be the D (5 bases). Trimming shortened V by 3 bases and J by 1 base, and 15 bases separated the two germline ends. The CDR3 is made up of 16 amino acids. Germline V gives CDR1 MGHDK, CDR2 SYGVNS. The CDR3 spells CASSETTAGGNTEAFF. CDR3 DNA: TGTGCCAGCAGTGAGACGACAGCCGGGGGGAACACTGAAGCTTTCTTT.

About this clone itself: This probably arose from a read error, given a far larger clone one base away. This rearrangement joins TRBV29-1 to TRBJ1-2, with D possibly TRBD1 on 5 matching bases. Germline lookup yields CDR1 SQVTM and CDR2 ANQGSEA. V shed 6 bases and J shed 7 bases, with 18 bases lying between them. The CDR3 consists of 13 residues. CDR3 residues: CSVLRDWEGGYTF. CDR3 DNA: TGCAGCGTCCTCCGGGACTGGGAGGGTGGCTACACCTTC.

This chain joins TRBV2 and TRBJ2-2; no firm D call. Germline V gene sequence: CDR1 SNHLY, CDR2 FYNNEI. The CDR3 loop spans 15 amino acids. Deletions cut 2 bases from V and 0 bases from J, with 7 bases between. The CDR3 DNA reads TGTGCCAGCAGTGAAAGTTGGGCGAACACCGGGGAGCTGTTTTTT. The encoded protein is CASSESWANTGELFF.

This clone was found many times. The chain links TRBV5-4 to TRBJ2-1; 12 nucleotides align to TRBD2. CDR1 is SGHNT, CDR2 YYREEE, per germline (reference sequence). The CDR3 has 15 amino acids. Germline trimming cut 4 bases from V and 6 bases from J; bases unmatched to any gene: 5. The CDR3 spells CASSPGLAGSNEQFF. Here the CDR3 DNA reads TGTGCCAGCAGCCCGGGACTAGCGGGTTCCAATGAGCAGTTCTTC.

Notes on this clone: A junction end diverges from the germline sequence, so it may reflect a read error. The chain carries TRBV4-1 and TRBJ2-3; 9 nucleotides agree with TRBD2. Per the germline V gene, CDR1 is MGHRA and CDR2 is YSYEKL. This CDR3 region has 16 residues. The CDR3 loop reads CASSQARAGGPDTQYF. CDR3 DNA sequence: TGTGCCAGCAGCCAGGCCCGGGCGGGGGGGCCAGATACGCAGTATTTT.

This clone was detected ten times or more. V usage is TRBV14 and J usage is TRBJ1-2; D is ambiguous. CDR1 and CDR2 from the germline V gene are SGHDN and FVKESK. V lost 5 bases, J lost 8 bases, and 15 bases lay in between. The CDR3 has 13 residues. The CDR3 DNA reads as TGTGCCAGCAGCGATCTGGGGATAGGCGGCTACACCTTC. Its translation: CASSDLGIGGYTF. The full variable domain, completed using reference TRBV14 and TRBJ1-2, is EAGVTQFPSHSVIEKGQTVTLRCDPISGHDNLYWYRRVMGKEIKFLLHFVKESKQDESGMPNNRFLAERTGGTYSTLKVQPAELEDSGVYFCASSDLGIGGYTFGSGTRLTVV.

This clone has just a few counts. The CDR3 is CASSDNRAGYTF. The CDR3 nucleotides read TGTGCCAGCAGCGACAACAGAGCTGGCTACACCTTC. The V and J genes are TRBV7-2 and TRBJ1-2; D ambiguous. In germline, CDR1 is SGHTA, CDR2 FQGNSA. This CDR3 spans 12 amino acids. Trimming removed 5 bases at V and 7 bases at J, with 11 bases between.